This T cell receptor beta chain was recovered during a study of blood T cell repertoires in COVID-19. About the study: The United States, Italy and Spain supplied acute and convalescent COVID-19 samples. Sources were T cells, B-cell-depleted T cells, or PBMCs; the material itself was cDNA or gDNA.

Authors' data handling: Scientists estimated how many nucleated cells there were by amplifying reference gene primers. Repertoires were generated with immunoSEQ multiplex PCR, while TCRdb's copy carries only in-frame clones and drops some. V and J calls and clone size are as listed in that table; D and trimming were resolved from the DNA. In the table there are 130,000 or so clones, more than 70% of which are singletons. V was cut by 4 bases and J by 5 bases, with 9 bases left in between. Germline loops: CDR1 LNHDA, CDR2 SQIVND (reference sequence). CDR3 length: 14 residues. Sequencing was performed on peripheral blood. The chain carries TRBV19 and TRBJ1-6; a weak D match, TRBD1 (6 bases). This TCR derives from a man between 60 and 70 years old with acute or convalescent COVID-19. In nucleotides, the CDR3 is TGTGCCAGTAGTACCGGACAGAATAATTCACCCCTCCACTTT. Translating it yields CASSTGQNNSPLHF.